These 11 T cell receptor beta chains share one sample of origin, sequenced in a study of blood T cell repertoires in COVID-19. Profiled with immunoSEQ multiplex PCR; TCRdb holds only in-frame clones, not every one. The table includes some 220,000 clones, over 80% detected once. Sequencing used peripheral blood. The receptor set was obtained from a woman aged 25 to 45 with COVID-19, enrolled during active disease.

The J gene is TRBJ2-3, the V gene TRBV5-1, with TRBD2 matching over 12 bases. The CDR3 length is 17 residues. Germline trimming cut 4 bases from V and 5 bases from J; bases unmatched to any gene: 11. CDR1 SGHRS and CDR2 YFSETQ come from the germline V gene. The CDR3 region has the DNA TGCGCCAGCAGCCCTCGGCTAGCGGGGGGGCCGGGAGATACGCAGTATTTT. It specifies CASSPRLAGGPGDTQYF.

This clone occurred a few times. The chain couples TRBV24-1 to TRBJ2-1; D unclear. This CDR3 comprises 13 residues. The V gene's germline CDR1 is KGHDR and CDR2 SFDVKD. Trimming took off 1 base at V and 8 bases at J, with 8 bases between the two ends. The CDR3 here is CATSDFISDEQFF. CDR3 DNA sequence: TGTGCCACCAGTGATTTTATTAGTGATGAGCAGTTCTTC.

The chain combines TRBV19 with TRBJ2-5, with 12 bases identical to TRBD1. V lost 6 bases to trimming and J lost 6 bases; unmatched junction nucleotides: 8. This CDR3 spans 15 amino acids. Germline V gene sequence: CDR1 LNHDA, CDR2 SQIVND (reference sequence). CDR3 region: CASSVGQGARKTQYF. The CDR3 DNA is TGTGCCAGTAGCGTGGGACAGGGGGCGAGGAAGACCCAGTACTTC.

The rearrangement uses TRBV12-3 or TRBV12-4 and TRBJ1-2; possible D gene TRBD1, 6 bases. The CDR3 has 13 residues. V gave up 10 bases and J gave up 7 bases, with 19 bases separating them. CDR3 loop: CATRTGTRVGYTF. CDR3 nucleotides: TGTGCCACCCGAACAGGGACGCGGGTTGGCTACACCTTC.

V is TRBV1 and J is TRBJ2-3; no DNA check was done on the table's D call, TRBD1. TRBV1 is a pseudogene. The CDR3 runs to 16 residues. The CDR3 bases are TGCACCAGCAGCCACCCCAGACAGGGGGCTTCAGATACGCAGTATTTT. It translates to CTSSHPRQGASDTQYF.

This rearrangement joins TRBV28 to TRBJ1-6; D is uncertain. V shed 7 bases and J shed 8 bases, with 15 bases lying between them. CDR3 length: 14 amino acids. CDR1 is MDHEN and CDR2 is SYDVKM in the germline V gene. CDR3 nucleotide sequence: TGTGCCAGCACTTCGACGGGGTCTGATTCACCCCTCCACTTT. This gives the protein CASTSTGSDSPLHF.

V usage is TRBV6-2 or TRBV6-3 and J usage is TRBJ1-4, with a possible D match to TRBD1 (6 bases). The CDR3 is 14 amino acids. Trimming stripped 4 bases from V and 8 bases from J, with 14 bases between. Per the germline V gene, CDR1 is MNHEY and CDR2 is SVGEGT. The CDR3 DNA follows: TGTGCCAGCAGTTTGACAGGCGCTACAGAAAAACTGTTTTTT. Translated: CASSLTGATEKLFF.

The V call is TRBV11-3, the J call TRBJ2-1; 10 bases agree with TRBD2. CDR3 length: 14 amino acids. V lost 5 bases, J lost 8 bases, and 6 bases stayed unmatched. Germline lookup yields CDR1 SGHNT and CDR2 YENEEA. CDR3 nucleotides: TGTGCCAGCAGCCGACTAGCGGGTGTCGATGAGCAGTTCTTC. Protein sequence: CASSRLAGVDEQFF.

The gene calls are TRBV19 and TRBJ2-7; possible D gene TRBD2, 5 bases. The germline V gene has CDR1 LNHDA and CDR2 SQIVND (reference sequence). The CDR3 sequence is 13 residues long. Trimming removed 4 bases at V and 7 bases at J, with 14 bases between. CDR3 loop: CASSNDYLGEQYF. CDR3 DNA sequence: TGTGCCAGTAGTAACGACTACCTCGGGGAGCAGTACTTC.

The rearrangement uses TRBV12-3 or TRBV12-4 and TRBJ2-2; 8 positions agree with TRBD2. V gave up 8 bases and J gave up 6 bases; unmatched junction bases: 5. The CDR3 has 13 residues. CDR3 region: CASDPGGAGELFF. Here the CDR3 DNA reads TGTGCCAGCGACCCCGGGGGGGCCGGGGAGCTGTTTTTT.

The chain combines TRBV7-8 with TRBJ1-5; D gene ambiguous. V was pared by 7 bases and J by 0 bases, with 10 bases between. Germline values: CDR1 SGHVS, CDR2 FQNEAQ. The CDR3 is 14 residues long. The CDR3 spells CASKAVGSNQPQHF. As DNA, the CDR3 is TGTGCCAGCAAAGCTGTTGGTAGCAATCAGCCCCAGCATTTT.